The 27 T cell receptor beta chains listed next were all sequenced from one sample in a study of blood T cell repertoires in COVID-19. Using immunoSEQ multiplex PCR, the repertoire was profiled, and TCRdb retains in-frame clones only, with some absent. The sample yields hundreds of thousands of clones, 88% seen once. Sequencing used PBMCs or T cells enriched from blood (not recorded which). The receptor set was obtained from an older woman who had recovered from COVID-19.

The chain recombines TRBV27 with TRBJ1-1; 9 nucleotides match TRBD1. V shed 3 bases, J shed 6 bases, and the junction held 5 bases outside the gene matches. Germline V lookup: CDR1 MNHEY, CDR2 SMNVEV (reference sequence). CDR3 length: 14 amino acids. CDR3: CASSFRQGVAEAFF. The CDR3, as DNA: TGTGCCAGCAGTTTTAGACAGGGGGTAGCTGAAGCTTTCTTT.

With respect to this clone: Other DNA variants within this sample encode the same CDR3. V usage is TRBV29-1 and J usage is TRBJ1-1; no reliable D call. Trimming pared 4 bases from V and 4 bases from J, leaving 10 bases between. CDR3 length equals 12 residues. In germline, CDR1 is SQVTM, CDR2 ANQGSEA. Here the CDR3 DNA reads TGCAGCGTTGGTGCGTCAGGCACTGAAGCTTTCTTT. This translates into CSVGASGTEAFF.

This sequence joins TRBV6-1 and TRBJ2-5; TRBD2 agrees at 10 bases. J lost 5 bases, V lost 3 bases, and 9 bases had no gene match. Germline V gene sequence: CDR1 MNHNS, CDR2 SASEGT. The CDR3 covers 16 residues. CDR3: CASSEELAGQGETQYF. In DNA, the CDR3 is TGTGCCAGCAGTGAGGAACTAGCGGGGCAGGGGGAGACCCAGTACTTC.

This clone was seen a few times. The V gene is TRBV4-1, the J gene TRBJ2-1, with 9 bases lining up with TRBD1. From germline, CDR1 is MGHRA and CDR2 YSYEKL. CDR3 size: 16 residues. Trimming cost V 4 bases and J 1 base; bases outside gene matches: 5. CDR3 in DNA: TGCGCCAGCAGCCTTAACAGGGGGCAATCCTACAATGAGCAGTTCTTC. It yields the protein CASSLNRGQSYNEQFF.

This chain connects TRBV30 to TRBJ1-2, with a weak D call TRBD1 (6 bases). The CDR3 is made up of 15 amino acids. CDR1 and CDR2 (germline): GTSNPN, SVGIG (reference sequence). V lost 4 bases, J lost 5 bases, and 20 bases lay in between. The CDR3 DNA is TGTGCCTGGACTACCATCACAGGGTTCTCATATGGCTACACCTTC. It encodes CAWTTITGFSYGYTF.

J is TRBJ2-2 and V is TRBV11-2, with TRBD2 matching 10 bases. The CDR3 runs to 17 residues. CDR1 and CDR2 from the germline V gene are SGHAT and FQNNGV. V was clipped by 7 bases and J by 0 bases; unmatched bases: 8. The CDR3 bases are TGTGCCAGCACCCAGAGGCTAGCGGGGGCGAACACCGGGGAGCTGTTTTTT. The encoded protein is CASTQRLAGANTGELFF.

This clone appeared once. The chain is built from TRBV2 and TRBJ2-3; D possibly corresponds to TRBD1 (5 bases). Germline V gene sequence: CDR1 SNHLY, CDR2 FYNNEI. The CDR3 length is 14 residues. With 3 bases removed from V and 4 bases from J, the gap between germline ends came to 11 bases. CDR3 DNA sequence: TGTGCCAGCAGTGATAGGGGATGGGCAGATACGCAGTATTTT. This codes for CASSDRGWADTQYF.

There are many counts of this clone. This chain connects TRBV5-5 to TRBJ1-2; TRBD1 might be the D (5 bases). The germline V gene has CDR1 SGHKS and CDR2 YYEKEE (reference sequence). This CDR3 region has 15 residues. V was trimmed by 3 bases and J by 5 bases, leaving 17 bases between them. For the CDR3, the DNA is TGTGCCAGCAGCTCGGGACTGAACTCGGATTATGGCTACACCTTC. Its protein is CASSSGLNSDYGYTF.

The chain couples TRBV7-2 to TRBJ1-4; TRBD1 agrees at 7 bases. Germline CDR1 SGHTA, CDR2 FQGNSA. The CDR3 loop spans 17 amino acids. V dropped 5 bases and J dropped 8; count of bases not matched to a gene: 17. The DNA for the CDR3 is TGTGCCAGCAGCGCTACGGACCAGGGGGTCGGGGCGGAAAAACTGTTTTTT. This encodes CASSATDQGVGAEKLFF.

CDR3 loop: CASSWTGGTEAFF. CDR3 sequence (DNA): TGTGCCAGCAGCTGGACAGGGGGCACTGAAGCTTTCTTT. The chain recombines TRBV5-5 with TRBJ1-1, with 10 bases aligning to TRBD1. The V and J ends lost 3 bases and 4 bases, in that order; junction bases with no gene match: 0. The CDR3 has 13 amino acids. The germline V gene encodes CDR1 SGHKS and CDR2 YYEKEE (reference sequence).

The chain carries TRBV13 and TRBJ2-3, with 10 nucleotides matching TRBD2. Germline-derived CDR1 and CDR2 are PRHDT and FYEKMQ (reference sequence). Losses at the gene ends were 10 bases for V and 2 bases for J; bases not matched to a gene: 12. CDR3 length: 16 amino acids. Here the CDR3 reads CATNRERGGVTDTQYF. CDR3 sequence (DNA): TGTGCCACCAACCGAGAGCGGGGGGGTGTCACAGATACGCAGTATTTT.

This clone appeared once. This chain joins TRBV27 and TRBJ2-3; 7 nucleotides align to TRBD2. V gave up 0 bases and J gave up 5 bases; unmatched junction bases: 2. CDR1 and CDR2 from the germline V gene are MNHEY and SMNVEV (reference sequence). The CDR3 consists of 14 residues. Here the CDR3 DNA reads TGTGCCAGCAGTTTATCGACGGGGGGAGATACGCAGTATTTT. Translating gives CASSLSTGGDTQYF.

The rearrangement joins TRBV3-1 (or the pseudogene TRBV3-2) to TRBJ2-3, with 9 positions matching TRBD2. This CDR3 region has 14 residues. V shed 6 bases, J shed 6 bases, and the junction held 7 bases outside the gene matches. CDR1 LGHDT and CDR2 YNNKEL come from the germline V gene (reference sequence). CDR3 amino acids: CASRPSGGRDTQYF. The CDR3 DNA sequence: TGTGCCAGCAGACCAAGCGGGGGGAGGGATACGCAGTATTTT.

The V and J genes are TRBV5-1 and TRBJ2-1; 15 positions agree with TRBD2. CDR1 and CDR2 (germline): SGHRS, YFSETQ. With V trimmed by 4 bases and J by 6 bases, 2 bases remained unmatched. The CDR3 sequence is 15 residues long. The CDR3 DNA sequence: TGCGCCAGCAGCCCGGGACTAGCGGGGGGCAATGAGCAGTTCTTC. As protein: CASSPGLAGGNEQFF.

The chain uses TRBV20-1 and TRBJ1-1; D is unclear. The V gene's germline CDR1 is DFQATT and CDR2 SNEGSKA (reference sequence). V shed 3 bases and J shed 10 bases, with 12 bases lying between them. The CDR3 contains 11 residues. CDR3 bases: TGCAGTGCTAGTCCTGTCGGTACAGCTTTCTTT. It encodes CSASPVGTAFF.

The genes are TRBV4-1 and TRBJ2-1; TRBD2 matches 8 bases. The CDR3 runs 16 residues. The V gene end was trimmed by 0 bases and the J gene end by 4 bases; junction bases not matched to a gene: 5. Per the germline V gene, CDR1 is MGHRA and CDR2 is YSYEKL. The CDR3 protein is CASSQDSGGAYNEQFF. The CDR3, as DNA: TGCGCCAGCAGCCAAGATTCCGGGGGGGCGTACAATGAGCAGTTCTTC.

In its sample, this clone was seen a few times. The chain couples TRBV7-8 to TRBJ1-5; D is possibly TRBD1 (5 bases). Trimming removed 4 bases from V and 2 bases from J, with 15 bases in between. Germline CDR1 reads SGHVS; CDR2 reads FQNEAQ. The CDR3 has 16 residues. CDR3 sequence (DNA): TGTGCCAGCAGCTCTATGGGGGGAGCTGGCAATCAGCCCCAGCATTTT. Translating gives CASSSMGGAGNQPQHF.

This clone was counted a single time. CDR3 in amino acids: CATSRDRLNTEAFF. CDR3 DNA sequence: TGTGCCACCAGCAGGGACAGGCTGAACACTGAAGCTTTCTTT. This chain joins TRBV15 and TRBJ1-1; 7 nucleotides line up with TRBD1. Losses at the gene ends were 3 bases for V and 0 bases for J; bases not matched to a gene: 1. The germline V gene encodes CDR1 LNHNV and CDR2 YYDKDF (reference sequence). The CDR3 consists of 14 residues.

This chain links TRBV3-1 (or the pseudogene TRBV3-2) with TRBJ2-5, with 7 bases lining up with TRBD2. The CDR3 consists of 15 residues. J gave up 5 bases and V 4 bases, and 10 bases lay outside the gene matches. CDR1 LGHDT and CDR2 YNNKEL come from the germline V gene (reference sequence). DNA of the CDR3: TGTGCCAGCAGCCCCGGGGTGACAGCGGGGGAGACCCAGTACTTC. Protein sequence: CASSPGVTAGETQYF.

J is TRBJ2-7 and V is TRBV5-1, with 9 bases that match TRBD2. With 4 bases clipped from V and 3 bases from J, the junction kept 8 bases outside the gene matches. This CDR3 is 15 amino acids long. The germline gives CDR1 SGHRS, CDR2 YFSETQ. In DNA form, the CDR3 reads TGCGCCAGCAGCGCATTAGCGGGGGAGTACTACGAGCAGTACGTC. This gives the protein CASSALAGEYYEQYV.

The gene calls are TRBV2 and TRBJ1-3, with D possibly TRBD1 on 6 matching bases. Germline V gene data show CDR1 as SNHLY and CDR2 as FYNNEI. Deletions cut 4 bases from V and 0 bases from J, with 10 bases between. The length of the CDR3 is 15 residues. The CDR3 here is CASSASTGSGNTIYF. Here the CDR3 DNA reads TGTGCCAGCAGTGCCTCGACAGGCTCTGGAAACACCATATATTTT.

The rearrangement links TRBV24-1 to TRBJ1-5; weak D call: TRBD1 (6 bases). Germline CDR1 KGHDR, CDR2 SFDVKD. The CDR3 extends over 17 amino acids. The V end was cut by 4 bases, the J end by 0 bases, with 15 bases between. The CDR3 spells CATSDARDIYSNQPQHF. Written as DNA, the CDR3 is TGTGCCACCAGTGACGCCAGGGACATTTATAGCAATCAGCCCCAGCATTTT.

The CDR3 coding sequence is TGTGCCAGCAGTGATCCCACGGCGGGTACAGATACGCAGTATTTT. Its translation is CASSDPTAGTDTQYF. The V call is TRBV2, the J call TRBJ2-3, with D maybe TRBD2 (5 bases). CDR1 is SNHLY, CDR2 FYNNEI, per germline. With 3 bases removed from V and 3 bases from J, the gap between germline ends came to 13 bases. The CDR3 is 15 amino acids.

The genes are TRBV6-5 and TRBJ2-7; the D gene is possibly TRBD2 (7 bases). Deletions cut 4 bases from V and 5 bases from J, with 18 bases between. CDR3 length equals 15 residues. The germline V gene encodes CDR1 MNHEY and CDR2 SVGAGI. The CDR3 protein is CASSSGGAGENEQYV. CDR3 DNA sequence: TGTGCCAGCAGTTCTGGGGGGGCAGGGGAGAACGAGCAGTACGTC.

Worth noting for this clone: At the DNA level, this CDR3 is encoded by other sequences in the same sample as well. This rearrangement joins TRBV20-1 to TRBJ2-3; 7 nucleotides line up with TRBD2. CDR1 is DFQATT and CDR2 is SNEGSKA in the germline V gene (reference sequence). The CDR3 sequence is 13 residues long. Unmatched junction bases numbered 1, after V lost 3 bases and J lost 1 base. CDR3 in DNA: TGCAGTGCTAGTGGGGGGGGCACAGATACGCAGTATTTT. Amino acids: CSASGGGTDTQYF.

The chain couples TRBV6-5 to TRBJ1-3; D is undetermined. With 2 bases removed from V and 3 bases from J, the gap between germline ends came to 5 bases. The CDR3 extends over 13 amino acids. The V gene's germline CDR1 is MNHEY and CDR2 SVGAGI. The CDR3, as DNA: TGTGCCAGCAGTTACGTCCATGGAAACACCATATATTTT. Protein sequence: CASSYVHGNTIYF.

CDR3 DNA sequence: TGTGCCACCCCTTGGACAGTTCAGGTGTGTACTGAAGCTTTCTTT. Translating it yields CATPWTVQVCTEAFF. The rearrangement joins TRBV24-1 to TRBJ1-1; D perhaps matches TRBD1 (6 bases). The CDR3 length is 15 residues. With 9 bases removed from V and 5 bases from J, the gap between germline ends came to 21 bases. Germline CDR1 and CDR2: KGHDR and SFDVKD.